These 16 T cell receptor beta chains came from one sample sequenced in a study of T cell responses to AZD1222 COVID-19 vaccine. Produced via immunoSEQ multiplex PCR; TCRdb's table is partial and in-frame only. The data contain around 120,000 clones, about 89% of them singletons. Sequences were derived from peripheral blood, sampled 28 days after the second AZD1222 dose. The receptors come from an adult who received the AZD1222 COVID-19 vaccine.

This chain uses TRBV19 with TRBJ1-5; D gene unclear. CDR1 is LNHDA, CDR2 SQIVND, per germline (reference sequence). This CDR3 region has 13 residues. V lost 3 bases, J lost 3 bases, and 6 bases lay in between. CDR3 residues: CASSIRYNQPQHF. The CDR3 DNA is TGTGCCAGTAGTATTAGGTACAATCAGCCCCAGCATTTT.

This chain links TRBV2 with TRBJ1-2; TRBD1 is a possible D gene (6 bases). This CDR3 is 13 amino acids long. Looked up from germline, CDR1 is SNHLY and CDR2 is FYNNEI. The V end was cut by 7 bases, the J end by 2 bases, with 11 bases between. The CDR3 loop is CASTPDSNYGYTF. The CDR3, as DNA: TGTGCCAGCACTCCGGACAGCAACTATGGCTACACCTTC. Using reference TRBV2 and TRBJ1-2 for the parts outside the CDR3, the full variable domain is EPEVTQTPSHQVTQMGQEVILRCVPISNHLYFYWYRQILGQKVEFLVSFYNNEISEKSEIFDDQFSVERPDGSNFTLKIRSTKLEDSAMYFCASTPDSNYGYTFGSGTRLTVV.

This clone was found once. The chain couples TRBV7-9 to TRBJ1-1; 8 bases are a match to TRBD1. This CDR3 has 15 amino acids. V trimming: 1 base; J trimming: 0 bases; junction bases outside the gene matches: 1. Germline V lookup: CDR1 SEHNR, CDR2 FQNEAQ (reference sequence). Here the CDR3 reads CASSLGQGLNTEAFF. The DNA for the CDR3 is TGTGCCAGCAGCTTAGGACAGGGGCTGAACACTGAAGCTTTCTTT. The full variable domain, its missing parts supplied by reference TRBV7-9 and TRBJ1-1, is DTGVSQNPRHKITKRGQNVTFRCDPISEHNRLYWYRQTLGQGPEFLTYFQNEAQLEKSRLLSDRFSAERPKGSFSTLEIQRTEQGDSAMYLCASSLGQGLNTEAFFGQGTRLTVV.

V gene TRBV2 combines with J gene TRBJ2-1; TRBD2 is a possible D gene (6 bases). The germline V and J ends were trimmed by 9 bases and 0 bases, with 12 bases remaining between them. Per the germline V gene, CDR1 is SNHLY and CDR2 is FYNNEI. The length of the CDR3 is 14 residues. CDR3 amino acids: CASFGGSSYNEQFF. CDR3 in DNA: TGTGCCAGTTTTGGGGGGAGCTCCTACAATGAGCAGTTCTTC. Supplemented by reference TRBV2 and TRBJ2-1, the full variable domain reads EPEVTQTPSHQVTQMGQEVILRCVPISNHLYFYWYRQILGQKVEFLVSFYNNEISEKSEIFDDQFSVERPDGSNFTLKIRSTKLEDSAMYFCASFGGSSYNEQFFGPGTRLTVL.

The V and J genes are TRBV6-5 and TRBJ2-3, with D possibly being TRBD1 or TRBD2 (5 bases each). Deletions cut 1 base from V and 5 bases from J, with 10 bases between. Germline loops: CDR1 MNHEY, CDR2 SVGAGI. This CDR3 spans 14 amino acids. The CDR3 spells CASSYWGFGDTQYF. For the CDR3, the DNA is TGTGCCAGCAGTTACTGGGGGTTTGGAGATACGCAGTATTTT.

The chain links TRBV2 to TRBJ2-3, with a tentative D call TRBD2 (5 bases). CDR1 SNHLY and CDR2 FYNNEI come from the germline V gene. Trimming left V 7 bases short and J 5 bases short, with 13 bases between. CDR3 length: 13 residues. The CDR3 loop is CASNVDGEDTQYF. The CDR3 DNA reads as TGTGCCAGCAATGTAGACGGGGAAGATACGCAGTATTTT.

The chain carries TRBV6-5 and TRBJ2-7; 9 bases are shared with TRBD1. CDR1 and CDR2 (germline): MNHEY, SVGAGI. This CDR3 contains 15 residues. Trimming cost V 3 bases and J 3 bases; bases outside gene matches: 6. CDR3 loop: CASSYNTGGRYEQYF. The CDR3, as DNA: TGTGCCAGCAGTTATAACACAGGGGGCCGCTACGAGCAGTACTTC.

The V gene is TRBV19, the J gene TRBJ1-2; D unresolved. V was trimmed by 3 bases and J by 4 bases, leaving 12 bases between them. Germline values: CDR1 LNHDA, CDR2 SQIVND (reference sequence). The CDR3 has 14 residues. The CDR3 sequence is CASSIAAGLYGYTF. The CDR3 coding sequence is TGTGCCAGTAGTATTGCCGCAGGACTCTATGGCTACACCTTC.

V and J are TRBV19 and TRBJ1-2; D is unclear. The CDR3 contains 17 residues. V was trimmed by 2 bases and J by 0 bases, leaving 16 bases between them. Germline values: CDR1 LNHDA, CDR2 SQIVND (reference sequence). The CDR3 spells CASSIMSLEEANYGYTF. The CDR3 nucleotides read TGTGCCAGTAGTATAATGTCGCTTGAGGAAGCTAACTATGGCTACACCTTC.

CDR3 sequence: CAISESSASGNQETQYF. As DNA, the CDR3 is TGTGCCATCAGTGAGTCGTCGGCTAGCGGGAACCAAGAGACCCAGTACTTC. The chain couples TRBV10-3 to TRBJ2-5; 9 nucleotides agree with TRBD2. With 0 bases clipped from V and 0 bases from J, the junction kept 5 bases outside the gene matches. This CDR3 contains 17 residues. From germline, CDR1 is ENHRY and CDR2 SYGVKD.

The rearrangement uses TRBV30 and TRBJ1-1, with TRBD1 matching 7 bases. Germline CDR1 and CDR2: GTSNPN and SVGIG (reference sequence). J gave up 3 bases and V 3 bases, and 4 bases lay outside the gene matches. The CDR3 extends over 13 amino acids. CDR3 DNA: TGTGCCTGGAGGAACAGGGGTTACACTGAAGCTTTCTTT. Protein: CAWRNRGYTEAFF.

The V gene is TRBV5-1, the J gene TRBJ2-1, with 7 bases lining up with TRBD1. CDR3 length: 12 amino acids. Germline CDR1 SGHRS, CDR2 YFSETQ. Germline trimming cut 4 bases from V and 6 bases from J; bases unmatched to any gene: 1. Written as DNA, the CDR3 is TGCGCCAGCAGCCCAGGGGGCAATGAGCAGTTCTTC. Encoded protein: CASSPGGNEQFF.

This clone occurred once. This chain links TRBV4-3 with TRBJ2-7; D is possibly TRBD1 or TRBD2 (5 bases each). Germline CDR1 reads LGHNA; CDR2 reads YSLEER. The V gene lost 9 bases and the J gene lost 0 bases, with 12 bases spanning the gap. This CDR3 is built from 13 residues. The CDR3 nucleotides read TGCGCCAGTTCCGCCGGGGCCTCCTACGAGCAGTACTTC. Protein product: CASSAGASYEQYF.

This sequence joins TRBV9 and TRBJ2-5, with 14 bases fitting TRBD2. The CDR3 has 17 residues. Germline CDR1 is SGDLS and CDR2 is YYNGEE. V shed 0 bases, J shed 4 bases, and the junction held 5 bases outside the gene matches. CDR3 bases: TGTGCCAGCAGCGTAGATGGACTAGCGGGAGGTGGAGAGACCCAGTACTTC. Its protein is CASSVDGLAGGGETQYF.

The chain links TRBV7-9 to TRBJ2-7; D is unclear. Trimming took off 2 bases at V and 5 bases at J, with 4 bases between the two ends. This CDR3 is 11 amino acids long. Germline values: CDR1 SEHNR, CDR2 FQNEAQ (reference sequence). CDR3 in DNA: TGTGCCAGCAGCTTACAGAACGAGCAGTACTTC. It encodes CASSLQNEQYF.

V usage is TRBV10-1 and J usage is TRBJ1-2; D ambiguous. Deletions cut 0 bases from V and 7 bases from J, with 9 bases between. The CDR3 consists of 13 residues. Germline V gives CDR1 WNHNN, CDR2 SYGVQD (reference sequence). The CDR3 spells CASSESIRGGYTF. The CDR3 region has the DNA TGCGCCAGCAGTGAGTCCATACGCGGTGGCTACACCTTC.